The 32 T cell receptor beta chains reported below all come from one sample, sequenced in a study of cytomegalovirus exposure and HLA in healthy donors. It was with 60 Vbeta and 13 Jbeta primers that the PCR ran. Some clones are missing from TCRdb's copy, which holds only in-frame ones; the method was immunoSEQ multiplex PCR. This sample's clone table lists more than 50,000 clones. The source material was PBMCs. The receptors were sampled from a young man in good health and CMV-seropositive.

The chain carries TRBV19 and TRBJ1-2; 9 nucleotides match TRBD1. The germline V gene encodes CDR1 LNHDA and CDR2 SQIVND (reference sequence). Trimming cost V 9 bases and J 4 bases; bases outside gene matches: 12. The length of the CDR3 is 15 residues. CDR3 DNA: TGTGCCAGCAGGAAACCGGGACAGGGCGGCTATGGCTACACCTTC. Translating gives CASRKPGQGGYGYTF.

The chain has TRBV2 and TRBJ2-7; 7 nucleotides line up with TRBD2. The ends lost 10 bases at V and 2 bases at J; junction bases unmatched: 8. This CDR3 has 13 residues. Germline V gene sequence: CDR1 SNHLY, CDR2 FYNNEI. This CDR3 reads CATNPSGPYEQYF. The CDR3 bases are TGTGCCACCAACCCTAGCGGCCCCTACGAGCAGTACTTC.

V is TRBV28 and J is TRBJ1-3; weak D call: TRBD1 (5 bases). CDR3 size: 17 residues. Germline CDR1 reads MDHEN; CDR2 reads SYDVKM. V gave up 7 bases and J gave up 6 bases, with 25 bases separating them. The CDR3 loop is CASTTFYSGGTQNTIYF. The CDR3 DNA sequence: TGTGCCAGCACCACCTTTTATAGTGGGGGGACCCAAAACACCATATATTTT.

The chain carries TRBV7-2 and TRBJ1-3; 9 bases are a match to TRBD1. Germline-derived CDR1 and CDR2 are SGHTA and FQGNSA. V shed 4 bases, J shed 7 bases, and the junction held 5 bases outside the gene matches. The CDR3 length is 14 residues. The CDR3 reads CASSSTGGGNTIYF. The CDR3 DNA is TGTGCCAGCAGCTCGACAGGGGGTGGCAACACCATATATTTT.

The chain couples TRBV19 to TRBJ1-5; 9 bases are shared with TRBD1. The CDR3 sequence is 15 residues long. Germline lookup yields CDR1 LNHDA and CDR2 SQIVND (reference sequence). With 7 bases clipped from V and 4 bases from J, the junction kept 8 bases outside the gene matches. The CDR3 protein is CASTTGTGPNQPQHF. CDR3 bases: TGTGCCAGTACTACCGGGACAGGGCCAAATCAGCCCCAGCATTTT.

The chain links TRBV7-9 to TRBJ2-5; 9 positions match TRBD2. The J segment lost 4 bases and the V segment lost 7 bases, leaving 4 bases of the junction unmatched. This CDR3 contains 13 residues. The germline V gene has CDR1 SEHNR and CDR2 FQNEAQ (reference sequence). CDR3 nucleotides: TGTGCCAGCACCGATAGCGGGAGAGAGACCCAGTACTTC. Translated, it gives CASTDSGRETQYF.

V gene TRBV4-1 combines with J gene TRBJ2-5, with D perhaps TRBD1 (5 bases). This CDR3 region has 16 residues. Trimming took off 1 base at V and 5 bases at J, with 17 bases between the two ends. Per germline, CDR1 MGHRA and CDR2 YSYEKL. CDR3 nucleotides: TGCGCCAGCAGCCAAGCGAACATGGGGCTCATGGAGACCCAGTACTTC. This encodes CASSQANMGLMETQYF.

This chain joins TRBV6-1 and TRBJ2-5; 9 bases agree with TRBD1. Germline V gives CDR1 MNHNS, CDR2 SASEGT. The CDR3 extends over 13 amino acids. Trimming took 7 bases from V and 5 from J; bases not matched to a gene: 5. CDR3 amino acids: CASNLDRGETQYF. CDR3 in DNA: TGTGCCAGCAATCTAGACAGGGGGGAGACCCAGTACTTC.

This chain joins TRBV11-3 and TRBJ2-1, with TRBD2 identical over 9 bases. Germline CDR1 reads SGHNT; CDR2 reads YENEEA. V gave up 3 bases and J gave up 9 bases; unmatched junction bases: 6. This CDR3 contains 14 residues. The CDR3 protein is CASSLSGRTTEQFF. DNA of the CDR3: TGTGCCAGCAGCTTGAGCGGGAGGACTACTGAGCAGTTCTTC.

This chain links TRBV28 with TRBJ1-4; tentative D call: TRBD1 (5 bases). Germline loops: CDR1 MDHEN, CDR2 SYDVKM. The CDR3 sequence is 18 residues long. Deletions cut 6 bases from V and 0 bases from J, with 20 bases between. The CDR3: CASSLGRGGSATNEKLFF. The DNA for the CDR3 is TGTGCCAGCAGCCTCGGACGGGGGGGATCTGCAACTAATGAAAAACTGTTTTTT.

This chain connects TRBV19 to TRBJ1-2; 10 nucleotides match TRBD1. CDR1 and CDR2 (germline): LNHDA, SQIVND (reference sequence). The V segment lost 0 bases and the J segment 6 bases; nucleotides outside the gene matches: 7. The length of the CDR3 is 16 residues. The CDR3 sequence: CASSIDGLGTGDGYTF. CDR3 sequence (DNA): TGTGCCAGTAGTATAGATGGGCTCGGGACAGGGGATGGCTACACCTTC.

The chain is built from TRBV25-1 and TRBJ2-1; TRBD2 aligns across 11 bases. The V gene's germline CDR1 is MGHDK and CDR2 SYGVNS. The CDR3 runs 17 residues. V gave up 2 bases and J gave up 0 bases; unmatched junction bases: 3. CDR3 region: CASSERGLAVSYNEQFF. The CDR3, as DNA: TGTGCCAGCAGTGAAAGGGGACTAGCGGTCTCCTACAATGAGCAGTTCTTC.

The chain uses TRBV6-5 and TRBJ1-1; 7 nucleotides line up with TRBD1. The CDR3 extends over 15 amino acids. In germline, CDR1 is MNHEY, CDR2 SVGAGI. V shed 2 bases and J 3 bases; nucleotides not matched to a gene: 6. CDR3 residues: CASSYQDRSDTEAFF. The CDR3 region has the DNA TGTGCCAGCAGTTACCAGGACAGGTCAGACACTGAAGCTTTCTTT.

The chain uses TRBV27 and TRBJ1-2, with a tentative D call TRBD1 (6 bases). There are 15 residues in the CDR3. Looked up from germline, CDR1 is MNHEY and CDR2 is SMNVEV (reference sequence). V was cut by 6 bases and J by 4 bases, with 18 bases left in between. The DNA of the CDR3 is TGTGCCAGCAGCCCAGGGGACCGCCTGGGCTATGGCTACACCTTC. This codes for CASSPGDRLGYGYTF.

The chain uses TRBV27 and TRBJ2-7; TRBD1 matches at 8 bases. Germline CDR1 and CDR2: MNHEY and SMNVEV (reference sequence). This CDR3 has 14 amino acids. V lost 2 bases to trimming and J lost 4 bases; unmatched junction nucleotides: 4. The CDR3 loop is CASSLTRGRYEQYF. CDR3 nucleotide sequence: TGTGCCAGCAGTTTAACCAGGGGGCGGTACGAGCAGTACTTC.

V and J are TRBV29-1 and TRBJ2-7; 11 nucleotides match TRBD2. Unmatched junction bases numbered 4, after V lost 6 bases and J lost 3 bases. Germline CDR1 reads SQVTM; CDR2 reads ANQGSEA. The length of the CDR3 is 13 residues. CDR3 bases: TGCAGCGTCGGGACTAGCGGAGGCTACGAGCAGTACTTC. This translates into CSVGTSGGYEQYF.

As concerns this clone: The germline gene is not matched at one end of the junction; a read error may be the cause. This specimen includes other DNA sequences encoding the same CDR3. This sequence joins TRBV7-2 and TRBJ1-5; D not resolved. The CDR3 extends over 15 amino acids. The V gene's germline CDR1 is SGHTA and CDR2 FQGNSA. The CDR3: CASSFTGLGNQPQHF. DNA of the CDR3: TGTGCCAGCAGCTTTACTGGTCTGGGCAATCAGCCCCAGCACTTT.

V is TRBV10-3 and J is TRBJ1-2; the D gene is possibly TRBD1 (6 bases). The CDR3 consists of 13 residues. V was pared by 7 bases and J by 3 bases, with 12 bases between. Looked up from germline, CDR1 is ENHRY and CDR2 is SYGVKD. CDR3 bases: TGTGCCATCACTCTTGACAGGCACTATGGCTACACCTTC. It is translated as CAITLDRHYGYTF.

The chain carries TRBV28 and TRBJ2-7, with D tentatively TRBD1 (6 bases). V was pared by 6 bases and J by 4 bases, with 10 bases between. Germline V gene data show CDR1 as MDHEN and CDR2 as SYDVKM. The CDR3 covers 12 residues. DNA of the CDR3: TGTGCCAGCAGAAAGACAGGATACGAGCAGTACTTC. Its translation is CASRKTGYEQYF.

The CDR3 sequence is CASSLPDSWNQPQHF. For the CDR3, the DNA is TGTGCCAGCAGCTTACCGGACAGCTGGAATCAGCCCCAGCATTTT. The chain joins TRBV7-2 to TRBJ1-5; maybe TRBD1 (6 bases). Trimming removed 2 bases at V and 4 bases at J, with 12 bases between. This CDR3 spans 15 amino acids. Germline V CDR1 and CDR2: SGHTA, FQGNSA.

The genes are TRBV21-1 and TRBJ1-2; the D segment call TRBD1 is taken from the table without a DNA check. TRBV21-1 is a pseudogene segment. The CDR3 spans 14 residues. The CDR3 here is CASSPATGIYGYTF. DNA of the CDR3: TGTGCCAGCAGCCCCGCGACAGGGATCTATGGCTACACCTTC.

V usage is TRBV30 and J usage is TRBJ2-3, with no clear D. Trimming stripped 0 bases from V and 4 bases from J, with 5 bases between. Germline V CDR1 and CDR2: GTSNPN, SVGIG (reference sequence). There are 12 residues in the CDR3. CDR3 region: CAWSVSSDTQYF. Written as DNA, the CDR3 is TGTGCCTGGAGTGTAAGCTCAGATACGCAGTATTTT.

The chain has TRBV27 and TRBJ1-5; 8 bases map to TRBD1. The CDR3 runs to 15 residues. In germline, CDR1 is MNHEY, CDR2 SMNVEV (reference sequence). The V and J ends lost 3 bases and 2 bases, in that order; junction bases with no gene match: 3. DNA for the CDR3: TGTGCCAGCAGTTTTATGGGACAGGGCAATCAGCCCCAGCATTTT. It codes for CASSFMGQGNQPQHF.

The chain has TRBV29-1 and TRBJ2-3; 9 bases are a match to TRBD2. V shed 3 bases, J shed 2 bases, and the junction held 6 bases outside the gene matches. The CDR3 length is 15 residues. Germline-derived CDR1 and CDR2 are SQVTM and ANQGSEA. The CDR3 sequence: CSVEDPSGATDTQYF. In DNA, the CDR3 is TGCAGCGTTGAGGACCCTAGCGGGGCCACAGATACGCAGTATTTT.

This chain's CDR3 is CASSETSTGELFF. The DNA for the CDR3 is TGTGCCAGCAGTGAAACCAGCACCGGGGAGCTGTTTTTT. V is TRBV6-1 and J is TRBJ2-2; D gene uncertain. The germline CDR1 and CDR2 sequences are MNHNS and SASEGT. This CDR3 has 13 residues. The germline V and J ends were trimmed by 2 bases and 4 bases, with 5 bases remaining between them.

This chain uses TRBV19 with TRBJ1-2, with 7 bases fitting TRBD1. The V gene end was trimmed by 3 bases and the J gene end by 4 bases; junction bases not matched to a gene: 2. The germline CDR1 and CDR2 sequences are LNHDA and SQIVND (reference sequence). The CDR3 loop spans 13 amino acids. The CDR3 DNA follows: TGTGCCAGTAGTATCAACAGGGGCTATGGCTACACCTTC. As protein: CASSINRGYGYTF. The full variable domain, completed using reference TRBV19 and TRBJ1-2, is DGGITQSPKYLFRKEGQNVTLSCEQNLNHDAMYWYRQDPGQGLRLIYYSQIVNDFQKGDIAEGYSVSREKKESFPLTVTSAQKNPTAFYLCASSINRGYGYTFGSGTRLTVV.

Details on this clone: The junction departs from germline at one end; a sequencing error may be responsible. This chain uses TRBV9 with TRBJ2-7; the D gene is possibly TRBD2 (5 bases). This CDR3 spans 14 amino acids. CDR1 is SGDLS and CDR2 is YYNGEE in the germline V gene. CDR3 sequence: CASSVELVSCEQYF. The CDR3 coding sequence is TGTGCCAGCAGCGTAGAACTAGTTTCCTGCGAGCAGTACTTC.

The J gene is TRBJ2-7, the V gene TRBV6-1, with 13 positions matching TRBD2. With V trimmed by 10 bases and J by 6 bases, 3 bases remained unmatched. This CDR3 is 12 amino acids long. Germline CDR1 and CDR2: MNHNS and SASEGT. This chain's CDR3 is CATGLAGVEQYF. Written as DNA, the CDR3 is TGTGCCACTGGACTAGCGGGAGTCGAGCAGTACTTC.

This chain's CDR3 is CASSQSRDRGRNTEAFF. In nucleotides, the CDR3 is TGCGCCAGCAGCCAAAGCCGGGACAGGGGCCGGAACACTGAAGCTTTCTTT. The gene calls are TRBV4-1 and TRBJ1-1, with 10 bases lining up with TRBD1. V lost 2 bases to trimming and J lost 1 base; unmatched junction nucleotides: 7. CDR3 length: 17 residues. Germline V gene data show CDR1 as MGHRA and CDR2 as YSYEKL.

The rearrangement uses TRBV2 and TRBJ2-1, with 11 nucleotides matching TRBD2. The CDR3 extends over 18 amino acids. J lost 1 base, V lost 2 bases, and 7 bases had no gene match. From germline, CDR1 is SNHLY and CDR2 FYNNEI. CDR3 loop: CASSEIAGGPESYNEQFF. For the CDR3, the DNA is TGTGCCAGCAGTGAAATAGCGGGAGGGCCTGAGTCCTACAATGAGCAGTTCTTC.

The rearrangement uses TRBV28 and TRBJ2-7, with a weak D call TRBD2 (6 bases). Germline assignment: CDR1 MDHEN and CDR2 SYDVKM. The CDR3 spans 15 residues. V was shortened by 6 bases and J by 2 bases, with 17 bases between the two germline ends. CDR3 residues: CASSRPGERAYEQYF. The CDR3 DNA reads as TGTGCCAGCAGCCGTCCGGGGGAAAGGGCCTACGAGCAGTACTTC.

The genes are TRBV5-1 and TRBJ2-5; the match to TRBD2 covers 8 bases. The J call could be wrong; TRBJ2-7 is a better fit for the DNA end. CDR1 and CDR2 (germline): SGHRS, YFSETQ. The CDR3 is 14 residues long. For the CDR3, the DNA is TGCGCCAGCATGGCCCGGGAGGGGTTCTACGAGCAGTACTTC. Translating gives CASMAREGFYEQYF.